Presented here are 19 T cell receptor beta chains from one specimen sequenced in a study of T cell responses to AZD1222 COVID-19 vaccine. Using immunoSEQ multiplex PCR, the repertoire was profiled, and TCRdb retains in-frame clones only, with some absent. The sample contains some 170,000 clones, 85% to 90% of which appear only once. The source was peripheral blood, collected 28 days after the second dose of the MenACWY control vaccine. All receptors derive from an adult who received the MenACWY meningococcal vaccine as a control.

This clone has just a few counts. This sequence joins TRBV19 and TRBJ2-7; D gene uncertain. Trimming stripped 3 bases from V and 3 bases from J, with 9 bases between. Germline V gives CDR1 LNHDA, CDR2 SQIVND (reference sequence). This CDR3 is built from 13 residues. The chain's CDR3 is CASSIGQHYEQYF. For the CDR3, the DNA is TGTGCCAGTAGTATTGGGCAGCACTACGAGCAGTACTTC. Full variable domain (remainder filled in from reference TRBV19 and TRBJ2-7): DGGITQSPKYLFRKEGQNVTLSCEQNLNHDAMYWYRQDPGQGLRLIYYSQIVNDFQKGDIAEGYSVSREKKESFPLTVTSAQKNPTAFYLCASSIGQHYEQYFGPGTRLTVT.

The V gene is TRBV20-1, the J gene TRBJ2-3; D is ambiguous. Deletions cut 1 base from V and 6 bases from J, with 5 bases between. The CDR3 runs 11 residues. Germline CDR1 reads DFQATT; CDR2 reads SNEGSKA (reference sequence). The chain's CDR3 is CSARGVDTQYF. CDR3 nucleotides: TGCAGTGCTAGAGGTGTGGATACGCAGTATTTT.

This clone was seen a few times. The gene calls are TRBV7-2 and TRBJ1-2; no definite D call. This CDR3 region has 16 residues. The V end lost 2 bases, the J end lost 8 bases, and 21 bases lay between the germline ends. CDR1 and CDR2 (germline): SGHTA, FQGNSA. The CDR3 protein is CASSLILEELVRGYTF. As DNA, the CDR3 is TGTGCCAGCAGCTTAATCTTAGAGGAACTAGTGCGCGGCTACACCTTC.

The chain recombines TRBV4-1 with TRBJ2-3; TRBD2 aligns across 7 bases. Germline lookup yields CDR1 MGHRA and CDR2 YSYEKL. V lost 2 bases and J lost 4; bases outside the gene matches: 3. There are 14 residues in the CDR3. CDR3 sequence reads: CASSQMREPDTQYF. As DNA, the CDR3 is TGCGCCAGCAGCCAAATGCGGGAGCCAGATACGCAGTATTTT.

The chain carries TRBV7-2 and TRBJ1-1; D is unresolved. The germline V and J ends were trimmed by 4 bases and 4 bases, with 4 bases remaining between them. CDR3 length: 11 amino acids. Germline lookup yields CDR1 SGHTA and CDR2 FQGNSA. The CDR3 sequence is CASSSGTEAFF. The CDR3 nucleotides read TGTGCCAGCAGCTCCGGCACTGAAGCTTTCTTT.

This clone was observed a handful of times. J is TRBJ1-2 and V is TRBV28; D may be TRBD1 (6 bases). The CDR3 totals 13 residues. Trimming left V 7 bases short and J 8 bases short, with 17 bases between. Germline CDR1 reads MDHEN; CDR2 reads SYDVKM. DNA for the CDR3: TGTGCCAGCACCCTACAACAGGGTTACGGCTACACCTTC. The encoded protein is CASTLQQGYGYTF.

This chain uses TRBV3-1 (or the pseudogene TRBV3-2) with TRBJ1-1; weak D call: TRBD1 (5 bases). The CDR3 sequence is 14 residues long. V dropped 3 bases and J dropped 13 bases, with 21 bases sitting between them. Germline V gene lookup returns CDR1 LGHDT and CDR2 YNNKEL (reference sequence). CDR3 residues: CASSQAGGDARRFF. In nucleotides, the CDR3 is TGTGCCAGCAGCCAGGCGGGGGGGGATGCGCGGCGTTTCTTT.

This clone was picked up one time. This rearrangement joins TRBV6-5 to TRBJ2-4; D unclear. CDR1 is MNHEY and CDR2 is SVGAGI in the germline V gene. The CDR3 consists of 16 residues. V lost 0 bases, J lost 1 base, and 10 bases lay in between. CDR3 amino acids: CASSYSPGQAKNIQYF. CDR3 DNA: TGTGCCAGCAGTTACTCACCTGGCCAGGCCAAAAACATTCAGTACTTC.

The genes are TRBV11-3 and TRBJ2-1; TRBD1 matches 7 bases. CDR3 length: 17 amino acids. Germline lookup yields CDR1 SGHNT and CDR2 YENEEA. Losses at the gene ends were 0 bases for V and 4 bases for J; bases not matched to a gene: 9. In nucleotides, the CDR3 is TGTGCCAGCAGCTTAGATGAGACGGGGACAGATTACAATGAGCAGTTCTTC. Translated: CASSLDETGTDYNEQFF.

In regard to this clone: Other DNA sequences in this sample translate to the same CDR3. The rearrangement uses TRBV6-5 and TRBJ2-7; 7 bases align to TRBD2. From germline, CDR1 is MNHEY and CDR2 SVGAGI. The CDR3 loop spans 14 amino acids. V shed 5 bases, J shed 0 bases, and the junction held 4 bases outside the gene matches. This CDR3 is CASSRLAVSYEQYF. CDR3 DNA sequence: TGTGCCAGCAGTAGGCTAGCGGTCTCCTACGAGCAGTACTTC.

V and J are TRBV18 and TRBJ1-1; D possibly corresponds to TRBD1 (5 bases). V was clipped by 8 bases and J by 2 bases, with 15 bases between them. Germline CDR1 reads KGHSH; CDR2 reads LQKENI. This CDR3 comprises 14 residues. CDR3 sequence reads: CASRRGEGNTEAFF. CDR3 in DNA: TGTGCCAGCCGGCGGGGGGAAGGTAACACTGAAGCTTTCTTT.

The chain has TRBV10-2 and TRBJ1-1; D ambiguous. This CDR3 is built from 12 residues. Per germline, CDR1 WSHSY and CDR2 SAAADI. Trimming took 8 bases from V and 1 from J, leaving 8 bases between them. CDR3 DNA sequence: TGCGCCAGCGTTGGGCAGAACACTGAAGCTTTCTTT. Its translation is CASVGQNTEAFF.

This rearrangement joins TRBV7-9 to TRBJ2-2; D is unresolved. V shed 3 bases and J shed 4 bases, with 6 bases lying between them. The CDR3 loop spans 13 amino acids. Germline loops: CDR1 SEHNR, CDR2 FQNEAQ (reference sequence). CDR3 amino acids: CASSFSSTGELFF. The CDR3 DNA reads TGTGCCAGCAGCTTTAGCAGCACCGGGGAGCTGTTTTTT.

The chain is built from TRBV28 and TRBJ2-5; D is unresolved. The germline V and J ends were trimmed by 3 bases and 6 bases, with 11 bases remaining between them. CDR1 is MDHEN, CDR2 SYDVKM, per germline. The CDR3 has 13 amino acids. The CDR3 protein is CASSLGTGKTQYF. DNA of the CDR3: TGTGCCAGCAGTTTGGGAACCGGCAAGACCCAGTACTTC.

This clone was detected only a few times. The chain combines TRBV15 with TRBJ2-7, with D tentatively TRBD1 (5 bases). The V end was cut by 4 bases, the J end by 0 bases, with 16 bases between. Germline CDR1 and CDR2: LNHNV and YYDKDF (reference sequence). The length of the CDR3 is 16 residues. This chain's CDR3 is CATSIEVQGPSYEQYF. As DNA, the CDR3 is TGTGCCACCAGCATCGAGGTTCAGGGTCCCTCCTACGAGCAGTACTTC.

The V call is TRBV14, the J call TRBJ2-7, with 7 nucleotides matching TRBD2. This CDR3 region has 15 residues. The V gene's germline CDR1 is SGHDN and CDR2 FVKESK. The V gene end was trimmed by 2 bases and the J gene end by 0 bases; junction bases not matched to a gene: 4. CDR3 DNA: TGTGCCAGCAGCCAAACTAGCGTCTTCTCCTACGAGCAGTACTTC. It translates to CASSQTSVFSYEQYF.

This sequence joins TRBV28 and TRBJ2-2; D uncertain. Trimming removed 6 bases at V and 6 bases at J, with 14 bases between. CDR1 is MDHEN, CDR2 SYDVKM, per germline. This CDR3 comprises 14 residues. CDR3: CASRVGSSAGELFF. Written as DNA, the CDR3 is TGTGCCAGCAGGGTTGGTTCGTCCGCCGGGGAGCTGTTTTTT.

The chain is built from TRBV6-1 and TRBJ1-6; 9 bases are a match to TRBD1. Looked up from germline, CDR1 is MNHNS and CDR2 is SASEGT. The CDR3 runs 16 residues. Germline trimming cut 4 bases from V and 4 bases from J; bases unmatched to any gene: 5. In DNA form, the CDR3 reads TGTGCCAGCAGTGGGACGGACAGGGGATATAATTCACCCCTCCACTTT. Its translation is CASSGTDRGYNSPLHF.

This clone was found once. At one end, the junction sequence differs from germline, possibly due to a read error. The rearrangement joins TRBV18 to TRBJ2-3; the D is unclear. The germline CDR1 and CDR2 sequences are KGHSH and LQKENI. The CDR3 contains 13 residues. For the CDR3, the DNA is TGTGCCAGCTCCCCACAGTCCGGAGATACGCAGTATTTT. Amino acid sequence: CASSPQSGDTQYF.